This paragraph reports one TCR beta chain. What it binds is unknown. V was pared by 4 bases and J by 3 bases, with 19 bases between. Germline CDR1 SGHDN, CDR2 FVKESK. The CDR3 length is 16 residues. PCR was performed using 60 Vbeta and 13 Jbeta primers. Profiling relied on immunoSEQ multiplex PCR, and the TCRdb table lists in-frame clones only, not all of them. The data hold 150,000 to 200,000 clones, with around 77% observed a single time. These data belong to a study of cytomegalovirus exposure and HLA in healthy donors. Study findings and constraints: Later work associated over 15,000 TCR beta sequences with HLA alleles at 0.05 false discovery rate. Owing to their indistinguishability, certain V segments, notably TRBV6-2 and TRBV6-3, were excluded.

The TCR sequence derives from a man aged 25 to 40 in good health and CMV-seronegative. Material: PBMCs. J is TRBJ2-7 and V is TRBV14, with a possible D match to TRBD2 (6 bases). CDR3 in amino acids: CASSPLKSGGYYEQYF. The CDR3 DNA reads TGTGCCAGCAGCCCATTAAAATCCGGGGGATACTACGAGCAGTACTTC.